This passage covers 29 T cell receptor beta chains from one sample sequenced in a study of T cell repertoires in cytomegalovirus infection. MiXCR was run by TCRdb on the reads, yielding one entry per CDR3 protein. The sample contains 450,000 to 650,000 distinct CDR3 sequences, around 27% of which appear only once. The specimen sequenced was PBMCs. All receptors come from a human donor in good health (CMV status not recorded). Some clones in this sample may be carry-over from other donors' samples.

V is TRBV28 and J is TRBJ1-5; no firm D call. The CDR3 has 13 amino acids. Trimming took 8 bases from V and 4 from J, leaving 12 bases between them. The germline V gene encodes CDR1 MDHEN and CDR2 SYDVKM. CDR3 in amino acids: CASGWTANQPQHF. The DNA of the CDR3 is TGTGCCAGCGGGTGGACGGCGAATCAGCCCCAGCATTTT.

This clonotype was recorded many times. The chain carries TRBV7-2 and TRBJ2-1; a possible D gene is TRBD2 (7 bases). The CDR3 extends over 14 amino acids. V was cut by 3 bases and J by 6 bases, with 12 bases left in between. Per the germline V gene, CDR1 is SGHTA and CDR2 is FQGNSA. The CDR3 loop reads CASSLRGPLNEQFF. The CDR3 DNA is TGTGCCAGCAGCTTGCGGGGGCCCCTCAATGAGCAGTTCTTC.

The sample holds many counts of this clonotype. This chain links TRBV7-9 with TRBJ2-3; no clear D gene. The germline CDR1 and CDR2 sequences are SEHNR and FQNEAQ (reference sequence). V shed 2 bases and J shed 4 bases, with 10 bases lying between them. This CDR3 spans 14 amino acids. The CDR3 nucleotides are TGTGCCAGCAGCTTATACGGACCCGCAGATACGCAGTATTTT. Protein product: CASSLYGPADTQYF. The whole variable domain, remainder taken from reference TRBV7-9 and TRBJ2-3, is DTGVSQNPRHKITKRGQNVTFRCDPISEHNRLYWYRQTLGQGPEFLTYFQNEAQLEKSRLLSDRFSAERPKGSFSTLEIQRTEQGDSAMYLCASSLYGPADTQYFGPGTRLTVL.

This chain joins TRBV3-1 and TRBJ2-7; D tentatively fits TRBD1 or TRBD2 (5 bases each). Germline V gene sequence: CDR1 LGHDT, CDR2 YNNKEL (reference sequence). The CDR3 has 11 amino acids. V was shortened by 8 bases and J by 3 bases, with 8 bases between the two germline ends. In nucleotides, the CDR3 is TGTGCCAGCGGGGACGGCTACGAGCAGTACGTC. Residues: CASGDGYEQYV.

The J gene is TRBJ2-3, the V gene TRBV7-3; perhaps TRBD2 as D (6 bases). CDR3 length equals 14 residues. CDR1 is SGHTA and CDR2 is FQGTGA in the germline V gene. The germline V and J ends were trimmed by 6 bases and 2 bases, with 12 bases remaining between them. Written as DNA, the CDR3 is TGTGCCAGCAGGCCTGGGACTTACACAGATACGCAGTATTTT. Its protein is CASRPGTYTDTQYF. The complete variable domain, with remaining parts taken from reference TRBV7-3 and TRBJ2-3, reads GAGVSQTPSNKVTEKGKYVELRCDPISGHTALYWYRQSLGQGPEFLIYFQGTGAADDSGLPNDRFFAVRPEGSVSTLKIQRTERGDSAVYLCASRPGTYTDTQYFGPGTRLTVL.

There are a few counts of this clonotype. The rearrangement uses TRBV12-3 or TRBV12-4 and TRBJ1-6, with D hard to call. Between the trimmed V and J ends, which lost 8 bases and 10 bases, there was a span of 15 bases. This CDR3 is 13 amino acids long. The CDR3 DNA reads as TGTGCCAGCCTCTTCGACCACCGCTCACCCCTCCACTTT. This codes for CASLFDHRSPLHF.

This clonotype showed up many times. The rearrangement links TRBV7-2 to TRBJ1-4; D is uncertain. Looked up from germline, CDR1 is SGHTA and CDR2 is FQGNSA. V shed 2 bases and J shed 8 bases, with 15 bases lying between them. The length of the CDR3 is 15 residues. DNA for the CDR3: TGTGCCAGCAGCTTAACCGGCTCAAGAGGAGAAAAACTGTTTTTT. Encoded protein: CASSLTGSRGEKLFF. The whole variable domain, filled in from reference TRBV7-2 and TRBJ1-4, reads GAGVSQSPSNKVTEKGKDVELRCDPISGHTALYWYRQSLGQGLEFLIYFQGNSAPDKSGLPSDRFSAERTGGSVSTLTIQRTQQEDSAVYLCASSLTGSRGEKLFFGSGTQLSVL.

This clonotype has a handful of counts. V and J are TRBV24-1 and TRBJ2-1; possibly TRBD2 for D (6 bases). The CDR3 is 14 residues long. The V gene lost 6 bases and the J gene lost 2 bases, with 10 bases spanning the gap. CDR1 and CDR2 from the germline V gene are KGHDR and SFDVKD. The CDR3 protein is CATSPDYPYNEQFF. The CDR3 coding sequence is TGTGCCACCAGTCCGGACTACCCCTACAATGAGCAGTTCTTC.

In its sample, this clonotype was seen a few times. The chain combines TRBV12-5 with TRBJ1-5; TRBD1 might be the D (6 bases). The CDR3 is made up of 14 amino acids. V gave up 5 bases and J gave up 1 base, with 9 bases separating them. Germline CDR1 is LGHNT and CDR2 is FRNRAP. CDR3 residues: CASGGGHSNQPQHF. The CDR3 DNA reads TGTGCTAGTGGTGGGGGACACAGCAATCAGCCCCAGCATTTT.

The chain uses TRBV11-2 and TRBJ2-5, with TRBD1 identical over 7 bases. The CDR3 consists of 16 residues. The germline gives CDR1 SGHAT, CDR2 FQNNGV. The V gene end was trimmed by 5 bases and the J gene end by 0 bases; junction bases not matched to a gene: 9. Here the CDR3 reads CASSTHLQGNQETQYF. CDR3 DNA: TGTGCCAGCAGCACCCACCTACAGGGGAACCAAGAGACCCAGTACTTC.

The V call is TRBV2, the J call TRBJ1-1; a weak D match, TRBD1 (5 bases). Germline V gene data show CDR1 as SNHLY and CDR2 as FYNNEI. The CDR3 has 14 amino acids. V lost 6 bases, J lost 4 bases, and 15 bases lay in between. The CDR3 is CASRDGGVGTEAFF. As DNA, the CDR3 is TGTGCCAGCAGGGATGGAGGGGTGGGCACTGAAGCTTTCTTT.

In DNA form, the CDR3 reads TGTGCCAGCAACGCCCGGACTAGCGTTGAGACCCAGTACTTC. This translates into CASNARTSVETQYF. The rearrangement uses TRBV2 and TRBJ2-5; 9 bases align to TRBD2. Looked up from germline, CDR1 is SNHLY and CDR2 is FYNNEI. The CDR3 covers 14 residues. V lost 7 bases and J lost 5; bases outside the gene matches: 8.

This chain joins TRBV7-9 and TRBJ2-1; TRBD1 or TRBD2 may be the D gene (5 bases each). CDR1 and CDR2 (germline): SEHNR, FQNEAQ (reference sequence). The CDR3 has 16 amino acids. The V and J ends lost 5 bases and 4 bases respectively, with 18 bases between them. CDR3 residues: CASSPTQGPEYNEQFF. CDR3 coding DNA: TGTGCCAGCAGCCCGACCCAGGGACCCGAATACAATGAGCAGTTCTTC. The variable domain in full, completed from reference TRBV7-9 and TRBJ2-1, reads DTGVSQNPRHKITKRGQNVTFRCDPISEHNRLYWYRQTLGQGPEFLTYFQNEAQLEKSRLLSDRFSAERPKGSFSTLEIQRTEQGDSAMYLCASSPTQGPEYNEQFFGPGTRLTVL.

CDR3 bases: TGTGCCAGCAGTGAACGGGCTCCCCGGTCTACTATCAATGAGCAGTTCTTC. As protein: CASSERAPRSTINEQFF. V and J are TRBV2 and TRBJ2-1, with D hard to call. Per germline, CDR1 SNHLY and CDR2 FYNNEI. V lost 2 bases to trimming and J lost 6 bases, with 20 bases between them. This CDR3 region has 17 residues.

The sample holds many counts of this clonotype. The gene calls are TRBV7-2 and TRBJ2-1, with TRBD2 matching 10 bases. Germline CDR1 SGHTA, CDR2 FQGNSA. There are 14 residues in the CDR3. The junction had 5 bases not matched to a gene; V was cut back by 5 bases and J by 7 bases. In DNA, the CDR3 is TGTGCCAGCAGCGCCTCTAGCGGGAGAAATGAGCAGTTCTTC. It encodes CASSASSGRNEQFF.

The DNA for the CDR3 is TGTGCCAGCTCACCAGTTCCGGAGAACACTGAAGCTTTCTTT. Amino acid sequence: CASSPVPENTEAFF. This rearrangement joins TRBV18 to TRBJ1-1; D is ambiguous. The CDR3 spans 14 residues. Germline V gene data show CDR1 as KGHSH and CDR2 as LQKENI. V lost 2 bases and J 1 base, leaving 8 bases between the germline ends.

The V call is TRBV12-5, the J call TRBJ2-1, with 7 bases aligning to TRBD1. This CDR3 has 15 amino acids. V dropped 3 bases and J dropped 1; count of bases not matched to a gene: 3. The germline gives CDR1 LGHNT, CDR2 FRNRAP. The CDR3 sequence: CASGFIQGSYNEQFF. CDR3 in DNA: TGTGCTAGTGGTTTCATACAGGGGTCCTACAATGAGCAGTTCTTC.

This clonotype has a count of ten or more. The chain is built from TRBV7-2 and TRBJ2-1, with 10 bases fitting TRBD2. Losses at the gene ends were 5 bases for V and 8 bases for J; bases not matched to a gene: 9. Germline V gene lookup returns CDR1 SGHTA and CDR2 FQGNSA. CDR3 length: 15 amino acids. The CDR3 coding sequence is TGTGCCAGCAGCATAAGCGGGAGGGCCTCGGATGAGCAGTTCTTC. Its protein is CASSISGRASDEQFF.

This clonotype was observed a few times. This sequence joins TRBV28 and TRBJ2-3; D uncertain. The CDR3 runs 16 residues. Germline loops: CDR1 MDHEN, CDR2 SYDVKM. Trimming pared 5 bases from V and 2 bases from J, leaving 17 bases between. CDR3: CASSLRAYRFTDTQYF. The CDR3 DNA follows: TGTGCCAGCAGTCTTAGGGCCTACCGATTCACAGATACGCAGTATTTT.

This clonotype occurred many times. The chain is built from TRBV7-2 and TRBJ2-3, with D perhaps TRBD1 or TRBD2 (6 bases each). CDR3 length: 16 residues. Germline CDR1 and CDR2: SGHTA and FQGNSA. With 2 bases removed from V and 4 bases from J, the gap between germline ends came to 16 bases. The CDR3 DNA reads as TGTGCCAGCAGCTTAAATTTAGGGGGGAGTGCAGATACGCAGTATTTT. Amino acids: CASSLNLGGSADTQYF.

This clonotype was detected only a few times. The rearrangement links TRBV27 to TRBJ2-1; 11 bases are shared with TRBD2. Trimming cost V 8 bases and J 8 bases; bases outside gene matches: 11. The CDR3 is 15 residues long. Per the germline V gene, CDR1 is MNHEY and CDR2 is SMNVEV (reference sequence). As DNA, the CDR3 is TGTGCCAGCCTGGGACTAGCGGTTGGGGGTCATGAGCAGTTCTTC. The encoded protein is CASLGLAVGGHEQFF.

In this sample, this clonotype turned up many times. The chain recombines TRBV7-2 with TRBJ2-2, with TRBD2 matching over 9 bases. Germline V lookup: CDR1 SGHTA, CDR2 FQGNSA. The CDR3 extends over 16 amino acids. The ends lost 7 bases at V and 4 bases at J; junction bases unmatched: 10. CDR3 nucleotide sequence: TGTGCCAGCACCCCACGGCGGGAGGGCCTCACCGGGGAGCTGTTTTTT. Translated: CASTPRREGLTGELFF.

CDR3 nucleotides: TGTGCCAGCAGTTCTCCTCTACAGGGGGTGGGGGAGACCCAGTACTTC. It yields the protein CASSSPLQGVGETQYF. J is TRBJ2-5 and V is TRBV28; 8 nucleotides match TRBD1. Trimming cost V 4 bases and J 5 bases; bases outside gene matches: 12. In germline, CDR1 is MDHEN, CDR2 SYDVKM. The CDR3 spans 16 residues.

This clonotype was counted ten times or more. The rearrangement joins TRBV7-6 to TRBJ2-1, with 9 positions matching TRBD1. CDR3 length: 17 residues. CDR1 is SGHVS and CDR2 is FNYEAQ in the germline V gene. V gave up 4 bases and J gave up 2 bases; unmatched junction bases: 9. The CDR3, as DNA: TGTGCCAGCAGCTACGATCACGACAGGGGGGCCTACAATGAGCAGTTCTTC. This translates into CASSYDHDRGAYNEQFF.

The V and J genes are TRBV7-9 and TRBJ2-1; 9 positions match TRBD2. With V trimmed by 4 bases and J by 0 bases, 4 bases remained unmatched. Per germline, CDR1 SEHNR and CDR2 FQNEAQ (reference sequence). The CDR3 length is 16 residues. The CDR3 is CASSYGLASSYNEQFF. DNA of the CDR3: TGTGCCAGCAGCTACGGACTAGCGAGCTCCTACAATGAGCAGTTCTTC.

This clonotype was counted only a few times. The J gene is TRBJ2-3, the V gene TRBV11-3; tentatively, D is TRBD2 (6 bases). CDR1 and CDR2 from the germline V gene are SGHNT and YENEEA. The CDR3 spans 15 residues. Trimming stripped 0 bases from V and 7 bases from J, with 14 bases between. CDR3 DNA sequence: TGTGCCAGCAGCTTAGAGTCCCAGGGAGGATATACGCAGTATTTT. It specifies CASSLESQGGYTQYF.

V gene TRBV27 combines with J gene TRBJ2-7; TRBD1 matches at 7 bases. Trimming took 6 bases from V and 2 from J; bases not matched to a gene: 4. The CDR3 is 13 amino acids. CDR1 is MNHEY and CDR2 is SMNVEV in the germline V gene (reference sequence). The CDR3, as DNA: TGTGCCAGCAGGGACAGGATTACCTACGAGCAGTACTTC. As protein: CASRDRITYEQYF.

This clonotype was found a few times. This chain links TRBV6-2 or TRBV6-3 with TRBJ2-7; no reliable D call. V was shortened by 2 bases and J by 4 bases, with 15 bases between the two germline ends. Germline CDR1 reads MNHEY; CDR2 reads SVGEGT. The CDR3 is made up of 15 amino acids. This CDR3 is CASSYGLGRPYEQYV. For the CDR3, the DNA is TGTGCCAGCAGTTACGGGCTAGGCCGACCTTACGAGCAGTACGTC.

The sample holds many counts of this clonotype. The chain uses TRBV7-8 and TRBJ2-3; 9 bases are shared with TRBD2. The CDR3 spans 16 residues. After removal of 4 bases from V and 4 bases from J, the junction contained 9 bases not matched to a gene. Germline V lookup: CDR1 SGHVS, CDR2 FQNEAQ. Written as DNA, the CDR3 is TGTGCCAGCAGCTATGGGGTAGCGGGAGTCGCAGATACGCAGTATTTT. It is translated as CASSYGVAGVADTQYF.